Listed here are 18 T cell receptor beta chains from one sample, sequenced in a study of T cells expressing NK-cell markers. From its re-call of the 5' RACE reads, TCRdb lists each CDR3 protein once, without DNA. This sample carries 500,000 to 600,000 distinct CDR3 sequences, with roughly 3.6% going to the ten biggest clones. Sequencing was carried out using blood T cells: a sorted CD56 or NKG2C T cell subset, CD4+ or CD8+ T cells, or bulk PBMC T cells (not recorded which). The receptors stem from a young man in good health.

The chain carries TRBV2 and TRBJ2-3; the TRBD1 assignment by TCRdb is unverifiable without DNA. The CDR3 consists of 17 residues. The germline CDR1 and CDR2 sequences are SNHLY and FYNNEI. The CDR3 sequence: CASSEESVRFSGTTQYF.

The chain carries TRBV4-1 and TRBJ2-5; with no DNA, the TCRdb D assignment of TRBD1 cannot be verified. Per the germline V gene, CDR1 is MGHRA and CDR2 is YSYEKL. The CDR3 length is 13 residues. The CDR3 region is CASSQLGDPAQYF.

CDR3 residues: CSVEGSGSSADTQYF. The J gene is TRBJ2-3, the V gene TRBV29-1; lacking DNA, the TRBD1 call made by TCRdb goes unchecked. The CDR3 runs 15 residues. Germline CDR1 reads SQVTM; CDR2 reads ANQGSEA.

This chain joins TRBV29-1 and TRBJ2-2; TCRdb indicates TRBD2, and absent DNA this call remains unverified. Per the germline V gene, CDR1 is SQVTM and CDR2 is ANQGSEA. The CDR3 extends over 14 amino acids. The CDR3 protein is CSLGLAGGLGELFF.

The gene calls are TRBV25-1 and TRBJ1-6; TCRdb's D gene call, TRBD1, goes unchecked for lack of DNA. Germline CDR1 reads MGHDK; CDR2 reads SYGVNS. The CDR3 is 12 residues long. CDR3 in amino acids: CASSGGSSGIHF.

The genes are TRBV10-3 and TRBJ1-5; the D call from TCRdb, TRBD1, cannot be confirmed without DNA. This CDR3 contains 15 residues. CDR1 and CDR2 (germline): ENHRY, SYGVKD. The CDR3 loop is CAITSSWGDDQPQHF.

The CDR3 protein is CASSLFEDYQQFF. The V gene is TRBV7-3, the J gene TRBJ2-1; the D call of TRBD2 rests on TCRdb alone, since no DNA is present to check it. The CDR3 is 13 amino acids. From germline, CDR1 is SGHTA and CDR2 FQGTGA.

The chain recombines TRBV6-6 with TRBJ1-5. Looked up from germline, CDR1 is MNHNY and CDR2 is SVGAGI (reference sequence). The CDR3 totals 13 residues. CDR3 sequence reads: CASTAAPGQPQHF.

This chain links TRBV7-3 with TRBJ2-5; TCRdb picks TRBD2, but there is no DNA to check that call. There are 16 residues in the CDR3. Germline assignment: CDR1 SGHTA and CDR2 FQGTGA. Here the CDR3 reads CASSKGLRELGETQYF.

The V call is TRBV29-1, the J call TRBJ2-1; the D call from TCRdb, TRBD2, cannot be confirmed without DNA. This CDR3 has 17 amino acids. Germline lookup yields CDR1 SQVTM and CDR2 ANQGSEA. This CDR3 reads CSVGRTSGESSYNEQFF.

This chain links TRBV28 with TRBJ2-1; TCRdb picks TRBD1, but there is no DNA to check that call. This CDR3 has 12 amino acids. Looked up from germline, CDR1 is MDHEN and CDR2 is SYDVKM. CDR3 in amino acids: CASTPTGMGQFF.

The chain uses TRBV19 and TRBJ2-2; without DNA, the TCRdb call of TRBD1 cannot be checked. This CDR3 region has 15 residues. CDR1 LNHDA and CDR2 SQIVND come from the germline V gene (reference sequence). This CDR3 is CASSARQGRSGELFF.

The CDR3 here is CASSLAGGQNNNEQFF. V and J are TRBV5-1 and TRBJ2-1; the D call of TRBD1 rests on TCRdb alone, since no DNA is present to check it. The CDR3 extends over 16 amino acids. Germline V gives CDR1 SGHRS, CDR2 YFSETQ.

J is TRBJ2-5 and V is TRBV5-1; absent DNA, TCRdb's TRBD1 call cannot be checked. The germline V gene encodes CDR1 SGHRS and CDR2 YFSETQ. The CDR3 is 14 amino acids. The CDR3: CASSLRQGVETQYF.

The rearrangement joins TRBV6-5 to TRBJ2-3; as DNA is missing, the TRBD2 call by TCRdb cannot be tested. The germline V gene has CDR1 MNHEY and CDR2 SVGAGI. The length of the CDR3 is 19 residues. This CDR3 is CASSSPPGALVRSTDTQYF.

The chain combines TRBV25-1 with TRBJ2-1; TCRdb's D call, TRBD1, is unchecked because there is no DNA. The CDR3 contains 16 residues. From germline, CDR1 is MGHDK and CDR2 SYGVNS. This CDR3 reads CASSERQPGAGDEQFF.

CDR3 in amino acids: CAITDRDGNTIYF. The chain has TRBV10-3 and TRBJ1-3; TCRdb designates TRBD1, a call that cannot be tested without DNA. The CDR3 length is 13 residues. CDR1 is ENHRY, CDR2 SYGVKD, per germline.

V and J are TRBV5-1 and TRBJ1-5; TCRdb names TRBD1, which stays unverified in the absence of DNA. Germline CDR1 reads SGHRS; CDR2 reads YFSETQ. The CDR3 runs to 14 residues. CDR3 sequence reads: CASSLGTENQPQHF.